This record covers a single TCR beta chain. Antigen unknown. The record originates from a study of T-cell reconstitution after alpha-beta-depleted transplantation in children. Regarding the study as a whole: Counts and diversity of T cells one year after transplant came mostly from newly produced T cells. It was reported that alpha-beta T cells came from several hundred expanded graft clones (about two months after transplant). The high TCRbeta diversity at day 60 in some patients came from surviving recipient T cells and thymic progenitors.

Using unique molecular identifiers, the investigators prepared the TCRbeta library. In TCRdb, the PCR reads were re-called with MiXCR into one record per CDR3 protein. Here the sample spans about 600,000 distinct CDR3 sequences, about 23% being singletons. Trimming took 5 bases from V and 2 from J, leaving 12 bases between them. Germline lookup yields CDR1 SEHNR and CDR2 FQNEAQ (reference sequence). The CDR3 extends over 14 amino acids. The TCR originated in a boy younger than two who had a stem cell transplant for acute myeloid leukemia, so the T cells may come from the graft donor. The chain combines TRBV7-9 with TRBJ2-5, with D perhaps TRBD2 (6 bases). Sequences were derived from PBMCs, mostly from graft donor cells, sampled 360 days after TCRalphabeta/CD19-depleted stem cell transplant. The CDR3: CASSPGGRQETQYF. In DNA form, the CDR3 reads TGTGCCAGCAGCCCCGGGGGACGACAAGAGACCCAGTACTTC.